The 3 T cell receptor beta chains given below trace back to one sample, sequenced in a study of T cells in Graves' hyperthyroidism and ophthalmopathy. The CDR3 regions of TCR beta were amplified from RNA transcripts. With the HTBI primer set, the TCR CDR3 went through a first round of RT-PCR. MiXCR was run by TCRdb on the multiplex PCR reads, yielding one entry per CDR3 protein. The top ten hold over 8% of the sample, which has over 700,000 distinct CDR3 sequences, 35% to 40% seen once. Sequenced material: blood. These receptors originate from a man aged 18-30 years with Graves' hyperthyroidism.

This clonotype was detected ten times or more. An end of the junction differs from the germline gene, which may be a read error. The chain joins TRBV7-2 to TRBJ1-2, with 9 bases that match TRBD1. This CDR3 is built from 13 residues. Per germline, CDR1 SGHTA and CDR2 FQGNSA. The CDR3 DNA sequence: TGCGCCAGCAGCTTACAGGGGGCCGAGGGCTACACCTTC. This encodes CASSLQGAEGYTF.

Many counts were recorded for this clonotype. This chain links TRBV10-3 with TRBJ1-4; TRBD1 might be the D (5 bases). Germline V gene data show CDR1 as ENHRY and CDR2 as SYGVKD. The CDR3 length is 14 residues. Trimming took 3 bases from V and 6 from J, leaving 11 bases between them. As DNA, the CDR3 is TGTGCCATCAGTGACGAACAGGACTATGAAAAACTGTTTTTT. It translates to CAISDEQDYEKLFF.

This clonotype was picked up one time. The chain links TRBV11-3 to TRBJ1-4, with 8 bases that match TRBD1. With 6 bases clipped from V and 7 bases from J, the junction kept 13 bases outside the gene matches. The CDR3 is 16 residues long. The germline V gene has CDR1 SGHNT and CDR2 YENEEA. The DNA for the CDR3 is TGTGCCAGCAGTTTAAGATCCGGACAGGGCCGTGAAAAACTGTTTTTT. This translates into CASSLRSGQGREKLFF.